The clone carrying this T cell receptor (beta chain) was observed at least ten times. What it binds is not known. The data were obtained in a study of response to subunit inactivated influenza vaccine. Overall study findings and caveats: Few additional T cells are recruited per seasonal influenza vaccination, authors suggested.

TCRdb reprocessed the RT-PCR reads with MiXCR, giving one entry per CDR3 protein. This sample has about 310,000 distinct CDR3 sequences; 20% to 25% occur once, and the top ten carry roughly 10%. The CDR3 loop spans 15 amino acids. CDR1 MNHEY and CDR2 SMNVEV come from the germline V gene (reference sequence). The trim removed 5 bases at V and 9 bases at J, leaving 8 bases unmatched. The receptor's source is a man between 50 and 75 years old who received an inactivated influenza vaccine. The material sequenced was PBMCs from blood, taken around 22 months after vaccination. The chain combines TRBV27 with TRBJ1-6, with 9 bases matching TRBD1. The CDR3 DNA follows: TGTGCCAGCAGTAGGACAGGGGCGGCGGCTTCACCCCTCCACTTT. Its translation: CASSRTGAAASPLHF.